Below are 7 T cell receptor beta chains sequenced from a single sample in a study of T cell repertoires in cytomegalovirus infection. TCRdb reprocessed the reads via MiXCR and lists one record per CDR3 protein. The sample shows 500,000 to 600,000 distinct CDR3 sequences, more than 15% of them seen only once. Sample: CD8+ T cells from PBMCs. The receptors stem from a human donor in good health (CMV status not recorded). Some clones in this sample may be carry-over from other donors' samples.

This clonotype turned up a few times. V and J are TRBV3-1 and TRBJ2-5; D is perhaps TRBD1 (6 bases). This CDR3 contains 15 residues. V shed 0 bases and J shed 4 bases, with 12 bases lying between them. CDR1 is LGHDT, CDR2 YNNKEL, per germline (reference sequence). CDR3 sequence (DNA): TGTGCCAGCAGCCAAGATCGACAGGTCGGAGAGACCCAGTACTTC. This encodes CASSQDRQVGETQYF.

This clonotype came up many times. CDR3 in DNA: TGCAGTGCTAGAGAATCAACCGAGCAGTACTTC. Translation: CSARESTEQYF. The gene calls are TRBV20-1 and TRBJ2-7; D not certain. The V gene lost 0 bases and the J gene lost 6 bases, with 6 bases spanning the gap. The CDR3 is 11 amino acids. The V gene's germline CDR1 is DFQATT and CDR2 SNEGSKA (reference sequence).

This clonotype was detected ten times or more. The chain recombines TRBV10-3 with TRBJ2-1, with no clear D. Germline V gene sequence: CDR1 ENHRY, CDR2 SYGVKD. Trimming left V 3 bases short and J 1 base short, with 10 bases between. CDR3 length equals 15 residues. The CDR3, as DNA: TGTGCCATCAGTGACGGTGCGGAGTCCTACAATGAGCAGTTCTTC. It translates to CAISDGAESYNEQFF.

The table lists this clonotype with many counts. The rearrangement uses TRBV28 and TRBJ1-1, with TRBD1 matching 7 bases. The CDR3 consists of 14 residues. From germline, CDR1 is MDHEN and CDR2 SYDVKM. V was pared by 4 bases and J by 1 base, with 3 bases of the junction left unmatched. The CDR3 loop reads CASSSWTGNTEAFF. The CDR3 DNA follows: TGTGCCAGCAGTTCCTGGACAGGGAACACTGAAGCTTTCTTT.

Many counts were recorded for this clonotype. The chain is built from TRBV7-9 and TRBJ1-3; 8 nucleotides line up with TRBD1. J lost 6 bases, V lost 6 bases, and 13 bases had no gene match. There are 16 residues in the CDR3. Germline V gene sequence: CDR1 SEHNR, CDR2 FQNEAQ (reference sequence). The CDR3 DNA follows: TGTGCCAGCAGGGTATGGGGCAGGGGGCCTGCAAACACCATATATTTT. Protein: CASRVWGRGPANTIYF.

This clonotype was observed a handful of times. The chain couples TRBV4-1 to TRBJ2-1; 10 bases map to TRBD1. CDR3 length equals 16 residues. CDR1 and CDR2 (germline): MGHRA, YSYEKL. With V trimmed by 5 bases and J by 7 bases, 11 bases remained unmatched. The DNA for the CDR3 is TGCGCCAGCAGCTTTCGGACAGGGGGAAGGGGGAATGAGCAGTTCTTC. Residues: CASSFRTGGRGNEQFF.

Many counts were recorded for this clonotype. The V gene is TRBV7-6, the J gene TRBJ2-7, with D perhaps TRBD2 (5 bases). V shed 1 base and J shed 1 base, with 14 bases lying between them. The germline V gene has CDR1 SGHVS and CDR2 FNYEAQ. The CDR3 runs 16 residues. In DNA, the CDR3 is TGTGCCAGCAGCTTAGTGGAGGAACAATCGTCCTACGAGCAGTACTTC. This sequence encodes CASSLVEEQSSYEQYF.